Each of the 7 T cell receptor beta chains below was sequenced from the same sample in a study of T cell responses to AZD1222 COVID-19 vaccine. Data came from immunoSEQ multiplex PCR; TCRdb stores just in-frame clones and leaves some out. This sample yields 90,000 or so clones, of which about 88% are seen a single time; 19% belongs to the top ten. The sequenced sample was peripheral blood, obtained on day 0 of AZD1222 vaccination. Receptors originate from an adult in good health.

This clone was recorded once. The gene calls are TRBV9 and TRBJ2-7; possibly TRBD1 or TRBD2 for D (6 bases each). The germline gives CDR1 SGDLS, CDR2 YYNGEE. The germline V and J ends were trimmed by 0 bases and 4 bases, with 14 bases remaining between them. The CDR3 consists of 15 residues. The CDR3 DNA is TGTGCCAGCAGCGTAGCGGCGGGACATGCGTACGAGCAGTACTTC. It encodes CASSVAAGHAYEQYF.

The genes are TRBV2 and TRBJ2-1, with D hard to call. The V gene lost 6 bases and the J gene lost 0 bases, with 9 bases spanning the gap. CDR1 SNHLY and CDR2 FYNNEI come from the germline V gene. The CDR3 totals 14 residues. CDR3 DNA sequence: TGTGCCAGCAGACCGATGAGCTCCTACAATGAGCAGTTCTTC. Amino acids: CASRPMSSYNEQFF.

The chain couples TRBV7-6 to TRBJ1-1, with a weak D call TRBD1 (6 bases). The V gene lost 2 bases and the J gene lost 5 bases, with 12 bases spanning the gap. The CDR3 runs 14 residues. Germline CDR1 SGHVS, CDR2 FNYEAQ. The CDR3 spells CASSLNGGGTEAFF. The CDR3 nucleotides read TGTGCCAGCAGCTTAAACGGGGGCGGGACTGAAGCTTTCTTT. The entire variable domain, with the rest obtained from reference TRBV7-6 and TRBJ1-1, is as follows: GAGVSQSPRYKVTKRGQDVALRCDPISGHVSLYWYRQALGQGPEFLTYFNYEAQQDKSGLPNDRFSAERPEGSISTLTIQRTEQRDSAMYRCASSLNGGGTEAFFGQGTRLTVV.

The gene calls are TRBV20-1 and TRBJ1-1; D gene ambiguous. The germline V gene encodes CDR1 DFQATT and CDR2 SNEGSKA (reference sequence). This CDR3 is built from 12 residues. The germline V and J ends were trimmed by 3 bases and 1 base, with 6 bases remaining between them. The CDR3 spells CSASRPNTEAFF. The CDR3 DNA follows: TGCAGTGCTAGTCGCCCGAACACTGAAGCTTTCTTT.

The rearrangement links TRBV4-3 to TRBJ1-6, with a weak D call TRBD1 (5 bases). Germline V gene lookup returns CDR1 LGHNA and CDR2 YSLEER. CDR3 length equals 15 residues. Trimming stripped 2 bases from V and 0 bases from J, with 5 bases between. The DNA for the CDR3 is TGCGCCAGCAGCCAACAGGGCTCCTATAATTCACCCCTCCACTTT. Its translation: CASSQQGSYNSPLHF.

V and J are TRBV6-2 or TRBV6-3 and TRBJ2-3, with D maybe TRBD2 (6 bases). The CDR3 runs to 15 residues. V lost 5 bases and J 0 bases, leaving 12 bases between the germline ends. In germline, CDR1 is MNHEY, CDR2 SVGEGT. CDR3 residues: CASSPGLASTDTQYF. In nucleotides, the CDR3 is TGTGCCAGCAGTCCCGGTCTAGCGAGCACAGATACGCAGTATTTT.

This chain connects TRBV18 to TRBJ1-2; no definite D call. The CDR3 loop spans 14 amino acids. From germline, CDR1 is KGHSH and CDR2 LQKENI. V gave up 6 bases and J gave up 0 bases, with 11 bases separating them. The CDR3 reads CASSRGDPNYGYTF. The CDR3 DNA reads as TGTGCCAGCTCCCGGGGAGACCCTAACTATGGCTACACCTTC. The complete variable domain, with remaining parts taken from reference TRBV18 and TRBJ1-2, reads NAGVMQNPRHLVRRRGQEARLRCSPMKGHSHVYWYRQLPEEGLKFMVYLQKENIIDESGMPKERFSAEFPKEGPSILRIQQVVRGDSAAYFCASSRGDPNYGYTFGSGTRLTVV.